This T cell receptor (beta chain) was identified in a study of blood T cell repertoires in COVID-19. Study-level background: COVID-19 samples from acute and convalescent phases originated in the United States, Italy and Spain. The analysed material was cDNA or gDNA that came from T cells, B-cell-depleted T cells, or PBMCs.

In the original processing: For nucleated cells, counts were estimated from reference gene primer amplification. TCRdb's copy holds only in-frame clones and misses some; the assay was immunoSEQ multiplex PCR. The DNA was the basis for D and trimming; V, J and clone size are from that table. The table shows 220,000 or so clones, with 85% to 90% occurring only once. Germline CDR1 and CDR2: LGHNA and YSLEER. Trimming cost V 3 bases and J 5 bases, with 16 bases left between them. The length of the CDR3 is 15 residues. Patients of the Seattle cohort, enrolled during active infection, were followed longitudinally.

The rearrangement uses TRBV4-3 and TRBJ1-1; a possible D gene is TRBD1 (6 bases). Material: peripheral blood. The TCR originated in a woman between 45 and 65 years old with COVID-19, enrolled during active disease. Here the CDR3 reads CASSQGGAVMTEAFF. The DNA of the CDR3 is TGCGCCAGCAGCCAGGGGGGGGCAGTCATGACTGAAGCTTTCTTT.